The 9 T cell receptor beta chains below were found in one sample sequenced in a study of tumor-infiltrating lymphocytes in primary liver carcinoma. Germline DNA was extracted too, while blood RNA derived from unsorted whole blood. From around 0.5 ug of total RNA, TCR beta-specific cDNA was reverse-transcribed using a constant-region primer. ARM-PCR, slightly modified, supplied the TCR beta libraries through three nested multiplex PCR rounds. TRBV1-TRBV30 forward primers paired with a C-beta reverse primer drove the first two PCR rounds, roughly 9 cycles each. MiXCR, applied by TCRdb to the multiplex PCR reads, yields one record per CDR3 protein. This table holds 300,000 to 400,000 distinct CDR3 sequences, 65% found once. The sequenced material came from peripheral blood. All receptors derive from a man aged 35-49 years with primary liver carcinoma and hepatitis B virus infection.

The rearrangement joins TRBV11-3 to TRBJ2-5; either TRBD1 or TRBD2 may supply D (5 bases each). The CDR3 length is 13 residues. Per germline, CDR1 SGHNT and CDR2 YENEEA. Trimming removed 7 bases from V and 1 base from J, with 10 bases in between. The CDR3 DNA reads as TGTGCCAGCAACCCCGGGACCCAAGAGACCCAGTACTTC. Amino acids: CASNPGTQETQYF.

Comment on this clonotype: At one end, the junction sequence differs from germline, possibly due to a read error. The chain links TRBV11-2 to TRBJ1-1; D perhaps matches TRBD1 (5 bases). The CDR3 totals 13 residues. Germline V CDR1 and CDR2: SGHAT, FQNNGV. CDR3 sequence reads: CASRFGGGAEAFF. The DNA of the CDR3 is TGTGCCAGCCGCTTTGGGGGGGGGGCTGAAGCTTTCTTT.

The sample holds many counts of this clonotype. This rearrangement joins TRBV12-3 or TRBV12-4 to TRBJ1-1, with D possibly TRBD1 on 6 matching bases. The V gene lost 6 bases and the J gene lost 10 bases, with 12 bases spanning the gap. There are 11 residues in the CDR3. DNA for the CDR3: TGTGCCAGCAGCAGGGGTTTTGGAGCTTTCTTT. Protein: CASSRGFGAFF.

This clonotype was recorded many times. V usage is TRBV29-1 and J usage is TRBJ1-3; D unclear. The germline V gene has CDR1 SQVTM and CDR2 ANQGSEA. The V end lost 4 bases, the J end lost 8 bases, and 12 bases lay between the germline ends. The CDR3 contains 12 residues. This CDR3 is CSVAKRDDTIYF. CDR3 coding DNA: TGCAGCGTTGCAAAGAGGGATGACACCATATATTTT.

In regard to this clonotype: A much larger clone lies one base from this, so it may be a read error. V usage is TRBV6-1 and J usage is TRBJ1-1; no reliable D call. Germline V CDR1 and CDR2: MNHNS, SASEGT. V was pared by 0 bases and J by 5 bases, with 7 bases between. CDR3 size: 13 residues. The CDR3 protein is CASSEAVGTEAFF. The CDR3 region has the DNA TGTGCCAGCAGTGAAGCGGTCGGGACTGAAGCTTTCTTT.

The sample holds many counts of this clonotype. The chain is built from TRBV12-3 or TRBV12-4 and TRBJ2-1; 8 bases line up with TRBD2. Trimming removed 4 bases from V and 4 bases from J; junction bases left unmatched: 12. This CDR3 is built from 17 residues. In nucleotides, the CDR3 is TGTGCCAGCAGTTCGTCCTTAGCGGGATGGGGGTACAATGAGCAGTTCTTC. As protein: CASSSSLAGWGYNEQFF.

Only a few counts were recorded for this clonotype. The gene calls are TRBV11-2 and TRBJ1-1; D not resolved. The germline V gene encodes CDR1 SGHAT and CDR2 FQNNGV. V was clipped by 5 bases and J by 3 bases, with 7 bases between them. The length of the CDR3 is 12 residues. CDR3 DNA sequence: TGTGCCAGCAGCCCCTGGGACACTGAAGCTTTCTTT. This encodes CASSPWDTEAFF. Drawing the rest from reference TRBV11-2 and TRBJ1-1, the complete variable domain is EAGVAQSPRYKIIEKRQSVAFWCNPISGHATLYWYQQILGQGPKLLIQFQNNGVVDDSQLPKDRFSAERLKGVDSTLKIQPAKLEDSAVYLCASSPWDTEAFFGQGTRLTVV.

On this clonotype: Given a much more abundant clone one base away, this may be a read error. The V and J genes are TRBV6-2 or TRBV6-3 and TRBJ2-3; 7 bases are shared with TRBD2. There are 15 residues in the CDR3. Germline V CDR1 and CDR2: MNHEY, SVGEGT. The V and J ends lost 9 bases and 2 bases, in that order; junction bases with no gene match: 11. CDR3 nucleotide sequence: TGTGCCAGGAGACCGGGGACTACTTACACAGATACGCAGTATTTT. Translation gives CARRPGTTYTDTQYF.

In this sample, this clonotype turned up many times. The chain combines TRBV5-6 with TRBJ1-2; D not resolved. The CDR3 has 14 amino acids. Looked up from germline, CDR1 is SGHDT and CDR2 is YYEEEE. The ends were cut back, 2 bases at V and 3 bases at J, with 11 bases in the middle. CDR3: CASSFDWMHYGYTF. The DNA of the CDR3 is TGTGCCAGCAGCTTTGACTGGATGCACTATGGCTACACCTTC.